This TCR beta chain was documented in a study of naive and memory T cell subsets. This clonotype was detected only a few times. Its specificity is not known. Overall study results and limits: Each distinct alpha or beta sequence counts as one clonotype. In CD4 and CD8 cells, diversity dropped from naive through EMRA. Especially in CD8 cells, naive repertoires contained a few larger clonotypes, possibly CD45RA-re-expressing memory cells. Findings for naive and memory subsets could not be checked against ground truth.

V dropped 6 bases and J dropped 0 bases, with 11 bases sitting between them. The V gene's germline CDR1 is SQVTM and CDR2 ANQGSEA. CDR3 length: 13 residues. The beta constant-region primer was an equimolar mix of two oligonucleotides covering TRBC1 and TRBC2. Nested alpha and beta constant-region primers with the SP2 primer drove four PCR rounds on ligated cDNA. A 12-nucleotide UMI and the SP2 primer were added to the cDNA 3' end by oligonucleotide ligation. Each CDR3 protein gets one entry after TCRdb re-called the UMI-ligation and nested PCR reads with MiXCR. This sample has approximately 150,000 distinct CDR3 sequences, with approximately 20% found just once.

This chain connects TRBV29-1 to TRBJ1-1; a possible D gene is TRBD1 (6 bases). This TCR derives from a human donor in good health. The sample taken for sequencing was naive CD8+ T cells from blood. The CDR3 coding sequence is TGCAGCGTCGGAGGGGGTTTGAACACTGAAGCTTTCTTT. Its translation is CSVGGGLNTEAFF. Looking up the rest from reference TRBV29-1 and TRBJ1-1 gives the full variable domain: SAVISQKPSRDICQRGTSLTIQCQVDSQVTMMFWYRQQPGQSLTLIATANQGSEATYESGFVIDKFPISRPNLTFSTLTVSNMSPEDSSIYLCSVGGGLNTEAFFGQGTRLTVV.